The present TCR beta chain was sequenced within a study of OX40 agonist ivuxolimab in advanced cancers. The study in broad terms: Ivuxolimab, which targeted the costimulatory receptor OX40 (CD134), was an agonistic, fully human IgG2 monoclonal antibody. Intravenous ivuxolimab was administered to patients every 2 weeks at six dose levels: 0.01, 0.1, 0.3, 1.5, 3 and 10 mg/kg. Of the approximately 50 dose-escalation patients, hepatocellular carcinoma was present in 19, melanoma in approximately 15, renal cell carcinoma in 9 and head and neck cancer in 9. In the dose-escalation cohort, roughly 80% of patients were male, and the mean age was approximately 55 years, with a range of about 23 to 85. Patients were allowed to have had prior anti-PD-1, anti-PD-L1 or anti-CTLA-4 therapy, and roughly two fifths of the dose-escalation patients had been treated with checkpoint inhibitors. Partial responses occurred in three dose-escalation patients: two with cutaneous melanoma and one with hepatocellular carcinoma. Peripheral TCRbeta sequencing was intended to test whether TCR sequence diversity was altered and clonal T-cell expansion was caused by ivuxolimab. The paper reports the monotherapy dose-escalation portion (N ≈ 50 patients) of the phase I ivuxolimab trial. The research as a whole found: After ivuxolimab, CD8+ T cells had more expanded clones than CD4+ T cells on average. Which antigens the clonally expanded peripheral T cells were specific for was not determined. Low levels of normalized T-cell clonal expansion were also seen in some nonresponding patients. Clonal expansion of both CD4+ and CD8+ blood T cells was observed from baseline to week 6 at doses 0.1 to 3.0 mg/kg. In the 0.1-3.0 mg/kg groups, partial responders were among the patients with the lowest normalized peripheral clonal expansion, particularly in CD8+ T cells.

Concerning this clone itself: Its specific antigen is unknown. The input lacks base qualities; no much larger clone sits a single base away.

Patients with autoimmune disease history or receiving systemic immunosuppression were excluded from the trial. Peripheral blood for TCR sequencing was collected from all dose cohorts at baseline, on cycle 4 day 1, and on cycle 7 day 1. The samples were taken from a phase I, first-in-human, multicenter, open-label dose-escalation trial of ivuxolimab. Adults with locally advanced or metastatic melanoma, renal cell, hepatocellular, or head and neck squamous cell carcinoma were enrolled in the trial. Before TCR sequencing, CD4+ T cells and CD8+ T cells from peripheral blood were sorted into separate populations. V loses 5 bases, J loses 4 bases, and the germline ends lie 15 bases apart. According to the germline V gene (reference sequence), CDR1 reads LNHDA and CDR2 reads SQIVND. From the cysteine up to the phenylalanine, the CDR3 has a length of 15 residues. Solely the CDR3 DNA is kept, with 45 bases framed from the first base.

To sequence the TCRbeta CDR3 region, genomic DNA was isolated from the sorted cells. The immunoSEQ Assay was used for sequencing of TCRbeta CDR3 regions. The table was pulled from immuneACCESS by TCRdb, which kept in-frame rearrangements only. Such tables lose some clones; where checked, under half of the loss comes from unresolved V genes, and the rest has no known cause. Recorded for this sample are about 20,000 clones; around 82% of them occurred a single time. Of the sample, under 15% is held by the ten largest clones. This specimen consisted of CD4+ or CD8+ T cells sorted from blood, obtained in a trial of the OX40 agonist ivuxolimab. This clonotype was obtained from an adult with an advanced solid tumor such as melanoma, head and neck, liver or kidney cancer. Here the chain combines TRBV19 and TRBJ1-5; no confident D gene assignment can be made. The CDR3 here reads CASSLSMGGNQPQHF. In nucleotides, the sequence is TGTGCCAGTAGTCTTTCGATGGGTGGAAATCAGCCCCAGCATTTT.